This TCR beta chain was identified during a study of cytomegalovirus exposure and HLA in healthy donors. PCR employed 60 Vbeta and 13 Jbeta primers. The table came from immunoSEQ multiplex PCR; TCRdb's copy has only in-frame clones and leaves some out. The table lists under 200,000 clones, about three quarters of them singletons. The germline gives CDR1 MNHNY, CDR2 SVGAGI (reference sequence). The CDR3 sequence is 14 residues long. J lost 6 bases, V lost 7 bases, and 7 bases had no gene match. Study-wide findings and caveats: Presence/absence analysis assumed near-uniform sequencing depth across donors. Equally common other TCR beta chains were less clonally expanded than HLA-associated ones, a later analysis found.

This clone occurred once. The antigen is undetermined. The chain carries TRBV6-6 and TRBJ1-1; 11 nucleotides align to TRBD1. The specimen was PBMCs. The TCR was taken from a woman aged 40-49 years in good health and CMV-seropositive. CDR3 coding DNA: TGTGCCAGCACCCGGACAGGGGGCGTTGCTGAAGCTTTCTTT. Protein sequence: CASTRTGGVAEAFF.